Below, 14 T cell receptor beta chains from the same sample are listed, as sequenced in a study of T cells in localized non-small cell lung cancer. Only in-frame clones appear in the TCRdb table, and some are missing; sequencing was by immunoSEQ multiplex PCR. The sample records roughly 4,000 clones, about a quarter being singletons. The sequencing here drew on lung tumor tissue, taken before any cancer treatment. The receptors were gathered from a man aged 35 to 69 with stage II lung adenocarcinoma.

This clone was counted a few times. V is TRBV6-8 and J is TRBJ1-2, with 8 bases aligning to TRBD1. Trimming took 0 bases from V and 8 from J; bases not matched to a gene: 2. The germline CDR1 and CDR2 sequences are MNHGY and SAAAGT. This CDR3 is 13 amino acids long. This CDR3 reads CASSYSTGDGYTF. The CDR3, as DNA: TGTGCCAGCAGTTACTCGACAGGGGACGGCTACACCTTC.

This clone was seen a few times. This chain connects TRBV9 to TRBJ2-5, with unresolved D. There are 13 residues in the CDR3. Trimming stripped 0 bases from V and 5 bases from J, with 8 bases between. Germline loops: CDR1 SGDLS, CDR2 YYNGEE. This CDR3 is CASSVASRETQYF. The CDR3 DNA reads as TGTGCCAGCAGCGTAGCTAGTCGGGAGACCCAGTACTTC.

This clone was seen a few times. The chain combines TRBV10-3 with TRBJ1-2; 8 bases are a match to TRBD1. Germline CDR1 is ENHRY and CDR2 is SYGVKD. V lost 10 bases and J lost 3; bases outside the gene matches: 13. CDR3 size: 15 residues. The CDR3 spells CASPRHRTGHYGYTF. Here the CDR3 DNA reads TGTGCCAGCCCCCGCCACCGGACAGGGCACTATGGCTACACCTTC.

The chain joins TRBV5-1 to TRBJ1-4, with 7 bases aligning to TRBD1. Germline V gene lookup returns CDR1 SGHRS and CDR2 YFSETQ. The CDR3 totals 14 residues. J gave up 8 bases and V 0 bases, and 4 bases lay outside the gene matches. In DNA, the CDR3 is TGCGCCAGCAGCTTGGTCGGGACAGACGAAAAACTGTTTTTT. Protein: CASSLVGTDEKLFF.

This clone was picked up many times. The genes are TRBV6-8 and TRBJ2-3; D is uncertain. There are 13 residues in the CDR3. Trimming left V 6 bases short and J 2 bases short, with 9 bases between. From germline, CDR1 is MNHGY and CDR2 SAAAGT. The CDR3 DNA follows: TGTGCCAGCAGCCTAAGCTACACAGATACGCAGTATTTT. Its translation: CASSLSYTDTQYF.

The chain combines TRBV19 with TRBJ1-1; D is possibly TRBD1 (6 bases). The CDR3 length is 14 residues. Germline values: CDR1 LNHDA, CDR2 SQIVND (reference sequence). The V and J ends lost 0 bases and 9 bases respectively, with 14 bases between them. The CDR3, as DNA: TGTGCCAGTAGTATAGAAGCTACAGGGCTCCAAGCTTTCTTT. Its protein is CASSIEATGLQAFF.

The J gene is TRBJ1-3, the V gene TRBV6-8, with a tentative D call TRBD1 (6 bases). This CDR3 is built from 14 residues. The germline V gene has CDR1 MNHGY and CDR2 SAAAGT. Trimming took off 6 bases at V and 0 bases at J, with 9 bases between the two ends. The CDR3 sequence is CASRTGGSGNTIYF. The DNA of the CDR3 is TGTGCCAGCAGGACAGGAGGCTCTGGAAACACCATATATTTT.

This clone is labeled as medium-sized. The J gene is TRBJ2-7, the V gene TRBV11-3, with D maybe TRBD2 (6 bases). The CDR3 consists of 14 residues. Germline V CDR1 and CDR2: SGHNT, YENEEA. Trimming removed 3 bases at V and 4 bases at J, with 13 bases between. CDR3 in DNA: TGTGCCAGCAGCTTCGGAGGGCGTGCTTACGAGCAGTACGTC. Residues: CASSFGGRAYEQYV.

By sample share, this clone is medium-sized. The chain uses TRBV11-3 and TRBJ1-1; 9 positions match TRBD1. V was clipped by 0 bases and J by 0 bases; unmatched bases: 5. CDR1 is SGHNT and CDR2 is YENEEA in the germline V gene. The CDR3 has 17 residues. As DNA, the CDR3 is TGTGCCAGCAGCTTAGACGGGACAGGGTCTGTGAACACTGAAGCTTTCTTT. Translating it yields CASSLDGTGSVNTEAFF. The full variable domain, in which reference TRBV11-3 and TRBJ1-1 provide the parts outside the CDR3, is EAGVVQSPRYKIIEKKQPVAFWCNPISGHNTLYWYLQNLGQGPELLIRYENEEAVDDSQLPKDRFSAERLKGVDSTLKIQPAELGDSAVYLCASSLDGTGSVNTEAFFGQGTRLTVV.

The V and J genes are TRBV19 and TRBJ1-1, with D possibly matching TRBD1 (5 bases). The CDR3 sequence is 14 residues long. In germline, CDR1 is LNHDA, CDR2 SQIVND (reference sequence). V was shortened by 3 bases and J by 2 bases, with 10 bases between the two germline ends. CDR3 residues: CASSIGGINTEAFF. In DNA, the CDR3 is TGTGCCAGTAGTATCGGGGGGATTAACACTGAAGCTTTCTTT.

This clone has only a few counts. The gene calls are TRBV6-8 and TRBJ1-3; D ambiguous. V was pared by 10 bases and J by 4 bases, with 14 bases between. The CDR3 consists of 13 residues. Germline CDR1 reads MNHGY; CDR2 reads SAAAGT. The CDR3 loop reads CAIRRSEGNTIYF. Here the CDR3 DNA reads TGTGCCATCAGAAGATCTGAAGGAAACACCATATATTTT.

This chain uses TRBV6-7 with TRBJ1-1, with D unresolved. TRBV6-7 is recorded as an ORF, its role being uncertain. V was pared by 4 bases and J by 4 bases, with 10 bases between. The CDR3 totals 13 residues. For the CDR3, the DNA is TGTGCCAGCAGTTTTTCTCGCGGCACTGAAGCTTTCTTT. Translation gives CASSFSRGTEAFF.

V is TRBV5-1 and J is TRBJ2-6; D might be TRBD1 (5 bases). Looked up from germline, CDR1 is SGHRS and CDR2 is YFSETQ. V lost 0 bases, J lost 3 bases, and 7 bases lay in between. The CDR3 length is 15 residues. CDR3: CASSLEGVGANVLTF. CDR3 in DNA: TGCGCCAGCAGCTTGGAAGGGGTTGGGGCCAACGTCCTGACTTTC.

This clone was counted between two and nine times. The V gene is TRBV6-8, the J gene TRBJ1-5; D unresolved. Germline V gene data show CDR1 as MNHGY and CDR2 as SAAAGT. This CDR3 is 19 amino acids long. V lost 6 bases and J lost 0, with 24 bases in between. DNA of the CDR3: TGTGCCAGCAGACCGGGCTTAGGAATGACACCAGATAGCAATCAGCCCCAGCATTTT. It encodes CASRPGLGMTPDSNQPQHF.